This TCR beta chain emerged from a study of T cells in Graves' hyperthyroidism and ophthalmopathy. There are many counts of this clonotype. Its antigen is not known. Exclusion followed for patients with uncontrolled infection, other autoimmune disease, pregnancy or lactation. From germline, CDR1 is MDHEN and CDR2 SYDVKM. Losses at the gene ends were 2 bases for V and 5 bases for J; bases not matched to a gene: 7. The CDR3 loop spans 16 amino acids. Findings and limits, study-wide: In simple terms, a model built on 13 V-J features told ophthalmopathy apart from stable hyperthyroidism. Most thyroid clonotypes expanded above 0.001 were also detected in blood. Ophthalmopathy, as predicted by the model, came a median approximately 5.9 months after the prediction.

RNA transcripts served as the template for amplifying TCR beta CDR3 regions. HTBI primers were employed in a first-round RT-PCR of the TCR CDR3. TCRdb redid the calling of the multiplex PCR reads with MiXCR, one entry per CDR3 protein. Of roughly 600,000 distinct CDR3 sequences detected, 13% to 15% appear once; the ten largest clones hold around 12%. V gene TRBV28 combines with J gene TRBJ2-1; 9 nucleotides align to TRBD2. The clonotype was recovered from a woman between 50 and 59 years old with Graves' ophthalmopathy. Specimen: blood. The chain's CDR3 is CASSLPIAGAHNEQFF. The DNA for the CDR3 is TGTGCCAGCAGTTTACCCATAGCGGGAGCCCACAATGAGCAGTTCTTC.